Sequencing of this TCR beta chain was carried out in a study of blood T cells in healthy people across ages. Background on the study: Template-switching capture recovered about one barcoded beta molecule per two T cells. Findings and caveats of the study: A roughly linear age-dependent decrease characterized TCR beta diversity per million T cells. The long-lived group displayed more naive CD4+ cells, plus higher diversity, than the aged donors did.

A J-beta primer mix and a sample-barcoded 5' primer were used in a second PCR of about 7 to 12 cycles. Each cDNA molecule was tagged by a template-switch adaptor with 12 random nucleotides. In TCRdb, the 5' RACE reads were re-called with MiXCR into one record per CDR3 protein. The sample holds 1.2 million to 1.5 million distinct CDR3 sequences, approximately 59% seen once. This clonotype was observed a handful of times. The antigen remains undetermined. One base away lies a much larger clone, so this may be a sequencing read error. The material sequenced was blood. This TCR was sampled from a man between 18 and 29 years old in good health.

CDR3 region: CAGSYGTVTYNEQFF. The CDR3, as DNA: TGTGCCGGCAGTTACGGGACAGTCACCTACAATGAGCAGTTCTTC. The rearrangement uses TRBV6-6 and TRBJ2-1, with 7 nucleotides matching TRBD1. CDR3 size: 15 residues. Germline V gives CDR1 MNHNY, CDR2 SVGAGI (reference sequence).